This TCR beta chain was observed in a study of T cell responses to AZD1222 COVID-19 vaccine. General study findings and limits: Clonal diversity was possibly underestimated, and white British individuals and females predominated among donors. CD4 TCRs linked to vaccination spanned spike, dominating at 160-218 and 743-854. Every sample of the repertoires postdated the peak T cell response.

The V gene end was trimmed by 4 bases and the J gene end by 3 bases; junction bases not matched to a gene: 8. This CDR3 contains 15 residues. Per germline, CDR1 SGHTS and CDR2 YDEGEE. Libraries were prepared by immunoSEQ multiplex PCR; TCRdb keeps only in-frame clonotypes and omits some of them. Here the sample spans about 97,000 clones, about 89% being singletons. As to this clone: No antigen is known for it.

The sequence was collected from an adult in good health. This rearrangement joins TRBV5-8 to TRBJ1-2; 8 bases agree with TRBD1. The source was peripheral blood, collected on day 0 of AZD1222 vaccination. CDR3 sequence reads: CASSRQGRGHYGYTF. CDR3 sequence (DNA): TGTGCCAGCAGCCGACAGGGGAGGGGGCACTATGGCTACACCTTC.